Presented here are 9 T cell receptor beta chains from one specimen sequenced in a study of OX40 agonist ivuxolimab in advanced cancers. Data came from immunoSEQ multiplex PCR; TCRdb stores just in-frame clones and leaves some out. The sample has some 52,000 clones, less than 90% seen once; the top ten hold around 6.9%. Sequencing used CD4+ or CD8+ T cells sorted from blood, obtained in a trial of the OX40 agonist ivuxolimab. These receptors were obtained from an adult with an advanced solid tumor such as melanoma, head and neck, liver or kidney cancer.

The J gene is TRBJ1-3, the V gene TRBV6-1, with TRBD1 matching over 9 bases. The germline V gene encodes CDR1 MNHNS and CDR2 SASEGT. CDR3 length equals 16 residues. With V trimmed by 4 bases and J by 5 bases, 9 bases remained unmatched. CDR3 loop: CASSASGQGGRNTIYF. The CDR3, as DNA: TGTGCCAGCAGTGCGTCGGGACAGGGTGGCCGAAACACCATATATTTT.

The chain is built from TRBV6-6 and TRBJ2-2, with 10 bases lining up with TRBD1. CDR3 length: 15 residues. Germline V gene sequence: CDR1 MNHNY, CDR2 SVGAGI (reference sequence). With 4 bases clipped from V and 6 bases from J, the junction kept 5 bases outside the gene matches. CDR3 in DNA: TGTGCCAGCAGTTCCCTAGACAGGGGGCCCGGGGAGCTGTTTTTT. This translates into CASSSLDRGPGELFF.

The chain joins TRBV6-1 to TRBJ1-5; D gene ambiguous. Germline V gives CDR1 MNHNS, CDR2 SASEGT. This CDR3 spans 11 amino acids. V was pared by 8 bases and J by 6 bases, with 8 bases between. Here the CDR3 reads CASYAGQPQHF. The CDR3 DNA is TGTGCCAGCTATGCGGGTCAGCCCCAGCATTTT.

V usage is TRBV5-6 and J usage is TRBJ1-6, with TRBD1 matching 7 bases. The V and J ends lost 2 bases and 0 bases, in that order; junction bases with no gene match: 5. The CDR3 contains 17 residues. The germline V gene encodes CDR1 SGHDT and CDR2 YYEEEE. The CDR3 bases are TGTGCCAGCAGCTTCCCAGGGGACAGCTCCTATAATTCACCCCTCCACTTT. It yields the protein CASSFPGDSSYNSPLHF. Using reference TRBV5-6 and TRBJ1-6 for the parts outside the CDR3, the full variable domain is DAGVTQSPTHLIKTRGQQVTLRCSPKSGHDTVSWYQQALGQGPQFIFQYYEEEERQRGNFPDRFSGHQFPNYSSELNVNALLLGDSALYLCASSFPGDSSYNSPLHFGNGTRLTVT.

V usage is TRBV7-3 and J usage is TRBJ2-1; TRBD2 agrees at 10 bases. After removal of 5 bases from V and 8 bases from J, the junction contained 12 bases not matched to a gene. The CDR3 is 16 residues long. Germline V CDR1 and CDR2: SGHTA, FQGTGA. The CDR3 DNA reads TGTGCCAGCAGCATAAAACCGGGACTAGCGTGGGATGAGCAGTTCTTC. Protein: CASSIKPGLAWDEQFF.

This clone turned up a few times. The chain is built from TRBV19 and TRBJ2-1; 10 bases align to TRBD1. The V gene's germline CDR1 is LNHDA and CDR2 SQIVND (reference sequence). The CDR3 has 16 residues. The V and J ends lost 1 base and 5 bases, in that order; junction bases with no gene match: 5. DNA for the CDR3: TGTGCCAGTAGTATAGCCGGGACAGGGGTAAACAATGAGCAGTTCTTC. Its protein product is CASSIAGTGVNNEQFF.

This chain joins TRBV11-2 and TRBJ1-2; TRBD1 aligns across 9 bases. V dropped 0 bases and J dropped 4; count of bases not matched to a gene: 6. The CDR3 has 16 amino acids. In germline, CDR1 is SGHAT, CDR2 FQNNGV. The CDR3 protein is CASSLDRDRVLYGYTF. The CDR3 DNA reads as TGTGCCAGCAGCTTAGATAGGGACAGGGTCCTCTATGGCTACACCTTC.

The chain recombines TRBV2 with TRBJ2-7; 9 bases are a match to TRBD1. V lost 7 bases to trimming and J lost 5 bases; unmatched junction nucleotides: 6. Per germline, CDR1 SNHLY and CDR2 FYNNEI. The CDR3 runs to 13 residues. The CDR3 reads CASTRTGANEQYF. The CDR3 DNA sequence: TGTGCCAGCACCAGGACAGGGGCGAACGAGCAGTACTTC. The entire variable domain, with the rest obtained from reference TRBV2 and TRBJ2-7, is as follows: EPEVTQTPSHQVTQMGQEVILRCVPISNHLYFYWYRQILGQKVEFLVSFYNNEISEKSEIFDDQFSVERPDGSNFTLKIRSTKLEDSAMYFCASTRTGANEQYFGPGTRLTVT.

The chain uses TRBV18 and TRBJ1-2, with TRBD1 matching over 7 bases. Looked up from germline, CDR1 is KGHSH and CDR2 is LQKENI. V lost 4 bases, J lost 3 bases, and 5 bases stayed unmatched. This CDR3 is built from 14 residues. The CDR3, as DNA: TGTGCCAGCTCACTGACAGGGCGCGACTATGGCTACACCTTC. Its translation: CASSLTGRDYGYTF.